Following are 28 T cell receptor beta chains from one sample sequenced in a study of PD-1 blockade in classical Hodgkin lymphoma. Assay used: immunoSEQ multiplex PCR; TCRdb lists only in-frame clones, some missing. The table has more than 25,000 clones, about nine tenths seen once. All the patients suffered relapse after autologous stem cell transplantation, and brentuximab vedotin exposure differed. This sample comprised peripheral blood mononuclear cells (PBMCs), obtained at baseline. The receptor source for this set is a human donor with classical Hodgkin lymphoma.

The chain carries TRBV13 and TRBJ2-7; 7 bases map to TRBD1. CDR3 length equals 14 residues. With 4 bases clipped from V and 2 bases from J, the junction kept 5 bases outside the gene matches. From germline, CDR1 is PRHDT and CDR2 FYEKMQ (reference sequence). The CDR3 sequence is CASSSRTGPYEQYF. As DNA, the CDR3 is TGTGCCAGCAGCTCTCGGACAGGACCCTACGAGCAGTACTTC.

This chain links TRBV5-1 with TRBJ2-7, with TRBD2 identical over 9 bases. The CDR3 runs to 15 residues. Germline assignment: CDR1 SGHRS and CDR2 YFSETQ. After removal of 0 bases from V and 2 bases from J, the junction contained 3 bases not matched to a gene. The CDR3 nucleotides read TGCGCCAGCAGCTTGGATGGCGGGGGGGCCTACGAGCAGTACTTC. Protein sequence: CASSLDGGGAYEQYF.

This rearrangement joins TRBV19 to TRBJ2-1, with 8 bases fitting TRBD1. Germline values: CDR1 LNHDA, CDR2 SQIVND (reference sequence). The CDR3 is 14 residues long. The V gene end was trimmed by 3 bases and the J gene end by 7 bases; junction bases not matched to a gene: 5. The CDR3 here is CASSIAQGANEQFF. The DNA for the CDR3 is TGTGCCAGTAGTATTGCCCAGGGGGCTAATGAGCAGTTCTTC.

As to this clone: The conserved phenylalanine or tryptophan normally closing the CDR3 is absent here, so this likely arose from a read error. The chain links TRBV27 to TRBJ2-7; 9 nucleotides agree with TRBD1. CDR1 and CDR2 (germline): MNHEY, SMNVEV (reference sequence). This CDR3 region has 15 residues. Trimming took 5 bases from V and 3 from J; bases not matched to a gene: 8. The CDR3 nucleotides read TGTGCCAGCAGTGCCGAGGACAGGGGTTACTACGAGCAGTACTCC. The encoded protein is CASSAEDRGYYEQYS.

The chain uses TRBV5-1 and TRBJ1-2; D not resolved. This CDR3 comprises 14 residues. Germline V gene data show CDR1 as SGHRS and CDR2 as YFSETQ. Trimming stripped 0 bases from V and 7 bases from J, with 13 bases between. CDR3 in DNA: TGCGCCAGCAGCTTGGTCGTTGGAGAAGGTGGCTACACCTTC. Encoded protein: CASSLVVGEGGYTF.

The V gene is TRBV5-1, the J gene TRBJ1-4; the D is unclear. Germline assignment: CDR1 SGHRS and CDR2 YFSETQ. The CDR3 extends over 16 amino acids. The V gene lost 0 bases and the J gene lost 5 bases, with 14 bases spanning the gap. The CDR3 nucleotides read TGCGCCAGCAGCTTGGGTTCTGGCAGCTCCAATGAAAAACTGTTTTTT. Translation gives CASSLGSGSSNEKLFF.

This chain links TRBV4-3 with TRBJ1-1, with a weak D call TRBD1 (6 bases). Germline V gene sequence: CDR1 LGHNA, CDR2 YSLEER. V lost 1 base to trimming and J lost 0 bases, with 9 bases between them. The CDR3 is 15 residues long. CDR3 DNA: TGCGCCAGCAGCCAAGTGGAGGGGGTGAACACTGAAGCTTTCTTT. It translates to CASSQVEGVNTEAFF.

The rearrangement uses TRBV5-1 and TRBJ1-5; D gene unclear. The CDR3 is 13 residues long. The germline V gene has CDR1 SGHRS and CDR2 YFSETQ. V gave up 2 bases and J gave up 4 bases, with 7 bases separating them. This chain's CDR3 is CASSFEGNQPQHF. The CDR3, as DNA: TGCGCCAGCAGCTTTGAAGGGAATCAGCCCCAGCATTTT. Using reference TRBV5-1 and TRBJ1-5 for the parts outside the CDR3, the full variable domain is KAGVTQTPRYLIKTRGQQVTLSCSPISGHRSVSWYQQTPGQGLQFLFEYFSETQRNKGNFPGRFSGRQFSNSRSEMNVSTLELGDSALYLCASSFEGNQPQHFGDGTRLSIL.

The V and J genes are TRBV19 and TRBJ2-2; TRBD1 aligns across 8 bases. This CDR3 is built from 16 residues. V gave up 2 bases and J gave up 5 bases; unmatched junction bases: 7. Germline V lookup: CDR1 LNHDA, CDR2 SQIVND (reference sequence). In DNA form, the CDR3 reads TGTGCCAGTAGTATAATAGGGCAGGGGGCGACCGGGGAGCTGTTTTTT. Residues: CASSIIGQGATGELFF.

This clone was found once. The chain carries TRBV5-4 and TRBJ1-2, with D unresolved. V lost 3 bases to trimming and J lost 4 bases, with 13 bases between them. This CDR3 comprises 14 residues. The germline gives CDR1 SGHNT, CDR2 YYREEE (reference sequence). CDR3 sequence (DNA): TGTGCCAGCAGCTCGCCCTTTTCGAGCTATGGCTACACCTTC. Translation: CASSSPFSSYGYTF.

The V and J genes are TRBV2 and TRBJ2-2; D may be TRBD2 (5 bases). With 6 bases removed from V and 0 bases from J, the gap between germline ends came to 14 bases. The CDR3 extends over 16 amino acids. The V gene's germline CDR1 is SNHLY and CDR2 FYNNEI. CDR3 residues: CASSAMGAANTGELFF. CDR3 coding DNA: TGTGCCAGCAGCGCTATGGGAGCCGCGAACACCGGGGAGCTGTTTTTT. Filled out from reference TRBV2 and TRBJ2-2, the complete variable domain reads EPEVTQTPSHQVTQMGQEVILRCVPISNHLYFYWYRQILGQKVEFLVSFYNNEISEKSEIFDDQFSVERPDGSNFTLKIRSTKLEDSAMYFCASSAMGAANTGELFFGEGSRLTVL.

The gene calls are TRBV11-2 and TRBJ2-5, with 8 bases matching TRBD2. Germline-derived CDR1 and CDR2 are SGHAT and FQNNGV. V dropped 1 base and J dropped 3; count of bases not matched to a gene: 4. CDR3 size: 15 residues. CDR3: CASSLVTGGKETQYF. CDR3 coding DNA: TGTGCCAGCAGCTTAGTTACGGGGGGGAAAGAGACCCAGTACTTC.

The rearrangement joins TRBV6-5 to TRBJ2-1; TRBD1 agrees at 7 bases. V trimming: 2 bases; J trimming: 5 bases; junction bases outside the gene matches: 9. This CDR3 is built from 16 residues. The V gene's germline CDR1 is MNHEY and CDR2 SVGAGI. The CDR3 coding sequence is TGTGCCAGCAGTTACGAAGCCGGGACAGTAAACAATGAGCAGTTCTTC. It yields the protein CASSYEAGTVNNEQFF.

This clone was detected once. V is TRBV7-8 and J is TRBJ2-7; D might be TRBD1 (5 bases). The CDR3 is made up of 15 amino acids. CDR1 and CDR2 from the germline V gene are SGHVS and FQNEAQ. Trimming cost V 1 base and J 3 bases, with 13 bases left between them. CDR3 coding DNA: TGTGCCAGCAGCTTAGTCGCGGACATCTACTACGAGCAGTACTTC. This sequence encodes CASSLVADIYYEQYF.

The rearrangement links TRBV12-5 to TRBJ1-1; no firm D call. Looked up from germline, CDR1 is LGHNT and CDR2 is FRNRAP. Trimming took 3 bases from V and 5 from J, leaving 10 bases between them. The CDR3 consists of 13 residues. The CDR3 sequence: CASGFLQWTEAFF. The CDR3 DNA reads as TGTGCTAGTGGTTTTCTCCAATGGACTGAAGCTTTCTTT.

The chain joins TRBV6-6 to TRBJ1-6; tentative D call: TRBD1 (6 bases). CDR1 MNHNY and CDR2 SVGAGI come from the germline V gene (reference sequence). This CDR3 comprises 15 residues. Trimming removed 8 bases at V and 7 bases at J, with 18 bases between. The CDR3 spells CASLRLGGGNSPLHF. The CDR3 DNA follows: TGTGCCAGCCTACGGTTGGGAGGGGGGAATTCACCCCTCCACTTT.

CDR3: CASSPSLGATQYF. As DNA, the CDR3 is TGTGCCAGCAGCCCCTCCTTAGGGGCTACGCAGTATTTT. The chain combines TRBV7-9 with TRBJ2-3; tentatively, D is TRBD1 (5 bases). The CDR3 covers 13 residues. CDR1 SEHNR and CDR2 FQNEAQ come from the germline V gene (reference sequence). V lost 5 bases and J lost 8, with 14 bases in between.

About this clone itself: Other DNA sequences within the sample encode an identical CDR3. The chain uses TRBV5-1 and TRBJ2-7; possibly TRBD1 for D (5 bases). Germline V gene data show CDR1 as SGHRS and CDR2 as YFSETQ. V was pared by 5 bases and J by 4 bases, with 10 bases between. CDR3 size: 12 residues. The CDR3 sequence is CASSLQGYEQYF. CDR3 nucleotides: TGCGCCAGCAGTTTGCAGGGTTACGAGCAGTACTTC.

DNA for the CDR3: TGCGCCAGCAGCGAGGGACTAGCGTATGGAGATACGCAGTATTTT. Its protein is CASSEGLAYGDTQYF. This chain connects TRBV5-1 to TRBJ2-3, with TRBD2 identical over 10 bases. J was trimmed by 5 bases and V by 4 bases; bases with no gene match: 7. The CDR3 covers 15 residues. Germline-derived CDR1 and CDR2 are SGHRS and YFSETQ.

V is TRBV7-9 and J is TRBJ2-7, with TRBD1 matching over 7 bases. Germline V gives CDR1 SEHNR, CDR2 FQNEAQ (reference sequence). The junction had 5 bases not matched to a gene; V was cut back by 1 base and J by 2 bases. The length of the CDR3 is 15 residues. The CDR3 DNA reads TGTGCCAGCAGCTTAGACCGGGACAGCACCTACGAGCAGTACTTC. Translated, it gives CASSLDRDSTYEQYF.

The chain employs TRBV6-1 and TRBJ1-2; D not certain. This CDR3 region has 14 residues. The germline CDR1 and CDR2 sequences are MNHNS and SASEGT. With 2 bases removed from V and 6 bases from J, the gap between germline ends came to 13 bases. The CDR3 is CASSEFGVLNGYTF. The CDR3, as DNA: TGTGCCAGCAGTGAATTTGGGGTGCTAAATGGCTACACCTTC.

This clone was seen once. V gene TRBV5-1 combines with J gene TRBJ2-7; TRBD2 matches at 9 bases. The junction had 10 bases not matched to a gene; V was cut back by 4 bases and J by 2 bases. The CDR3 has 16 residues. The germline V gene has CDR1 SGHRS and CDR2 YFSETQ. As DNA, the CDR3 is TGCGCCAGCAGCCACAAGCGGGGGGCTCTCGCCTACGAGCAGTACTTC. This sequence encodes CASSHKRGALAYEQYF.

The rearrangement joins TRBV9 to TRBJ1-1; D is undetermined. The germline V and J ends were trimmed by 3 bases and 0 bases, with 9 bases remaining between them. Germline V gene lookup returns CDR1 SGDLS and CDR2 YYNGEE. The CDR3 is made up of 14 amino acids. The CDR3 sequence: CASSGTLMNTEAFF. For the CDR3, the DNA is TGTGCCAGCAGCGGGACCCTGATGAACACTGAAGCTTTCTTT.

In nucleotides, the CDR3 is TGTGCCAGTACTCGCGGCCACTCTTTTTACAATGAGCAGTTCTTC. Protein: CASTRGHSFYNEQFF. This chain uses TRBV19 with TRBJ2-1, with D uncertain. The CDR3 runs 15 residues. V dropped 7 bases and J dropped 4 bases, with 17 bases sitting between them. Germline V lookup: CDR1 LNHDA, CDR2 SQIVND (reference sequence).

This chain joins TRBV5-1 and TRBJ2-5, with D perhaps matching TRBD2 (6 bases). The CDR3 is 14 amino acids. V lost 4 bases, J lost 0 bases, and 10 bases lay in between. Germline-derived CDR1 and CDR2 are SGHRS and YFSETQ. CDR3: CASSQPSDQETQYF. Here the CDR3 DNA reads TGCGCCAGCAGCCAACCTAGCGACCAAGAGACCCAGTACTTC.

This rearrangement joins TRBV5-1 to TRBJ2-7, with D perhaps TRBD2 (7 bases). Trimming left V 8 bases short and J 1 base short, with 13 bases between. In germline, CDR1 is SGHRS, CDR2 YFSETQ. This CDR3 has 13 amino acids. CDR3 sequence reads: CASKGGESYEQYF. DNA of the CDR3: TGCGCCAGTAAGGGGGGGGAGTCCTACGAGCAGTACTTC.

This CDR3 is CASSPFGGDTRSYNSPLHF. In nucleotides, the CDR3 is TGTGCCAGCAGCCCCTTCGGGGGTGATACTAGGTCCTATAATTCACCCCTCCACTTT. The V gene is TRBV11-2, the J gene TRBJ1-6; TRBD1 might be the D (5 bases). Per the germline V gene, CDR1 is SGHAT and CDR2 is FQNNGV. There are 19 residues in the CDR3. With 5 bases removed from V and 1 base from J, the gap between germline ends came to 21 bases.

This chain links TRBV11-2 with TRBJ2-1; a possible D gene is TRBD2 (6 bases). The V gene lost 4 bases and the J gene lost 2 bases, with 15 bases spanning the gap. There are 16 residues in the CDR3. CDR1 is SGHAT, CDR2 FQNNGV, per germline. The CDR3 is CASSSGLTYPYNEQFF. CDR3 bases: TGTGCCAGCAGCTCAGGACTAACCTACCCCTACAATGAGCAGTTCTTC.